These 13 T cell receptor beta chains were all obtained from the same sample, sequenced in a study of PD-1 blockade in mismatch repair-deficient tumors. Only in-frame clones appear in the TCRdb table, and some are missing; sequencing was by immunoSEQ multiplex PCR. The sample yields 30,000 to 40,000 clones, about 85% seen once. The sequencing here drew on peripheral blood, taken around 76 weeks after starting pembrolizumab. The receptors were gathered from an adult with mismatch repair-deficient cancer.

The V call is TRBV9, the J call TRBJ2-5; 7 bases map to TRBD2. Germline lookup yields CDR1 SGDLS and CDR2 YYNGEE. This CDR3 is 16 amino acids long. The J segment lost 0 bases and the V segment lost 0 bases, leaving 5 bases of the junction unmatched. The CDR3 nucleotides are TGTGCCAGCAGCGTAGGGGTGGGAGGGAACCAAGAGACCCAGTACTTC. Protein product: CASSVGVGGNQETQYF.

The sample holds a few counts of this clone. The chain joins TRBV18 to TRBJ1-5, with 7 bases that match TRBD1. This CDR3 contains 15 residues. The germline gives CDR1 KGHSH, CDR2 LQKENI. V lost 2 bases, J lost 4 bases, and 5 bases stayed unmatched. The CDR3 region is CASSPAGTVNQPQHF. DNA of the CDR3: TGTGCCAGCTCACCAGCCGGGACAGTGAATCAGCCCCAGCATTTT.

This clone is medium-sized (0.01 to 0.1%) by share. The chain links TRBV15 to TRBJ1-4; the D gene is possibly TRBD1 (6 bases). Per germline, CDR1 LNHNV and CDR2 YYDKDF (reference sequence). The CDR3 extends over 16 amino acids. V lost 2 bases and J 2 bases, leaving 12 bases between the germline ends. The CDR3 DNA reads as TGTGCCACCAGCAGACCGAAAACAGGGACTAATGAAAAACTGTTTTTT. As protein: CATSRPKTGTNEKLFF.

This clone is a singleton in its sample. The J gene is TRBJ2-7, the V gene TRBV4-1; 8 bases match TRBD2. Germline trimming cut 2 bases from V and 3 bases from J; bases unmatched to any gene: 12. Germline CDR1 MGHRA, CDR2 YSYEKL. The CDR3 runs to 17 residues. CDR3 region: CASSQLKGAGDLYEQYF. Written as DNA, the CDR3 is TGCGCCAGCAGCCAACTTAAAGGAGCGGGAGATCTCTACGAGCAGTACTTC.

The DNA of the CDR3 is TGTGCCAGCAGCTTTCTCCTGGGGGGGGACAATGAGCAGTTCTTC. Its translation is CASSFLLGGDNEQFF. The chain has TRBV11-2 and TRBJ2-1, with 7 bases fitting TRBD2. Germline assignment: CDR1 SGHAT and CDR2 FQNNGV. Trimming took 3 bases from V and 5 from J; bases not matched to a gene: 7. CDR3 length equals 15 residues. The variable domain in full, with the rest retrieved from reference TRBV11-2 and TRBJ2-1, is EAGVAQSPRYKIIEKRQSVAFWCNPISGHATLYWYQQILGQGPKLLIQFQNNGVVDDSQLPKDRFSAERLKGVDSTLKIQPAKLEDSAVYLCASSFLLGGDNEQFFGPGTRLTVL.

The chain employs TRBV5-1 and TRBJ2-7; the match to TRBD2 covers 8 bases. Germline V gene lookup returns CDR1 SGHRS and CDR2 YFSETQ. The CDR3 is made up of 14 amino acids. V was clipped by 4 bases and J by 0 bases; unmatched bases: 3. CDR3 residues: CASSPAGASYEQYF. The CDR3 DNA follows: TGCGCCAGCAGCCCAGCGGGAGCCTCCTACGAGCAGTACTTC. Combining the CDR3 with reference TRBV5-1 and TRBJ2-7 gives the whole variable domain KAGVTQTPRYLIKTRGQQVTLSCSPISGHRSVSWYQQTPGQGLQFLFEYFSETQRNKGNFPGRFSGRQFSNSRSEMNVSTLELGDSALYLCASSPAGASYEQYFGPGTRLTVT.

This clone has just a few counts. The chain joins TRBV10-3 to TRBJ1-2; 9 bases are a match to TRBD1. After removal of 2 bases from V and 7 bases from J, the junction contained 8 bases not matched to a gene. Germline CDR1 and CDR2: ENHRY and SYGVKD. The CDR3 extends over 15 amino acids. This CDR3 reads CAISETRDRASGYTF. CDR3 bases: TGTGCCATCAGTGAGACCCGGGACAGGGCGTCTGGCTACACCTTC.

The chain joins TRBV4-3 to TRBJ1-1; 10 nucleotides match TRBD1. The V segment lost 6 bases and the J segment 0 bases; nucleotides outside the gene matches: 7. Germline V gene lookup returns CDR1 LGHNA and CDR2 YSLEER. This CDR3 spans 16 amino acids. The DNA for the CDR3 is TGCGCCAGCAGTCCCGGGACAGGGGCCATGAACACTGAAGCTTTCTTT. Its translation is CASSPGTGAMNTEAFF.

V usage is TRBV7-6 and J usage is TRBJ2-1; 8 nucleotides agree with TRBD2. V lost 1 base to trimming and J lost 5 bases; unmatched junction nucleotides: 7. The germline V gene has CDR1 SGHVS and CDR2 FNYEAQ. This CDR3 is 16 amino acids long. CDR3 bases: TGTGCCAGCAGCTTAGATGCTAGCGGGCCCGACAATGAGCAGTTCTTC. This sequence encodes CASSLDASGPDNEQFF.

The chain has TRBV27 and TRBJ2-7; D tentatively fits TRBD1 or TRBD2 (5 bases each). CDR1 and CDR2 from the germline V gene are MNHEY and SMNVEV (reference sequence). Trimming stripped 7 bases from V and 1 base from J, with 14 bases between. The CDR3 runs to 14 residues. CDR3 residues: CASTKRDGSYEQYF. The CDR3 bases are TGTGCCAGCACAAAAAGGGACGGATCCTACGAGCAGTACTTC.

The chain joins TRBV30 to TRBJ2-7; possibly TRBD1 for D (6 bases). Germline CDR1 reads GTSNPN; CDR2 reads SVGIG (reference sequence). The CDR3 totals 11 residues. V was cut by 8 bases and J by 6 bases, with 14 bases left in between. CDR3 bases: TGTGCCGGTCAGGGGTTGGCCGAGCAGTACTTC. Translating it yields CAGQGLAEQYF.

The chain has TRBV29-1 and TRBJ2-5; D may be TRBD1 (5 bases). This CDR3 has 13 residues. V lost 8 bases and J 3 bases, leaving 16 bases between the germline ends. In germline, CDR1 is SQVTM, CDR2 ANQGSEA. DNA for the CDR3: TGCAGCTCTGAGATGGGGCCCGAAGAGACCCAGTACTTC. It is translated as CSSEMGPEETQYF.

The V and J genes are TRBV19 and TRBJ2-3, with D perhaps given as TRBD1 or TRBD2 (5 bases each). Looked up from germline, CDR1 is LNHDA and CDR2 is SQIVND (reference sequence). This CDR3 comprises 16 residues. The V end lost 3 bases, the J end lost 2 bases, and 15 bases lay between the germline ends. Here the CDR3 DNA reads TGTGCCAGTAGTATTTTAGGGACCGGACCCACAGATACGCAGTATTTT. Translated: CASSILGTGPTDTQYF.